What follows are 8 T cell receptor beta chains derived from one specimen sequenced in a study of cytotoxic CD8 clonotypes in ibrutinib-treated CLL. Sequencing was performed with immunoSEQ multiplex PCR; in TCRdb, only in-frame clones are kept and a portion is missing. Here the sample spans 150,000 to 200,000 clones, about 88% being singletons. Sequenced here: PBMCs, sampled at disease progression, from a patient treated with ibrutinib. The receptor set was obtained from a human donor with chronic lymphocytic leukemia.

V and J are TRBV9 and TRBJ2-5, with 11 bases identical to TRBD2. Unmatched junction bases numbered 5, after V lost 0 bases and J lost 1 base. The CDR3 length is 17 residues. Germline V gene data show CDR1 as SGDLS and CDR2 as YYNGEE. CDR3 amino acids: CASSVGLTSGIQETQYF. DNA for the CDR3: TGTGCCAGCAGCGTAGGATTGACTAGCGGGATCCAAGAGACCCAGTACTTC.

V usage is TRBV7-3 and J usage is TRBJ2-2, with 9 nucleotides matching TRBD1. CDR3 length equals 14 residues. Trimming cost V 0 bases and J 9 bases; bases outside gene matches: 2. The germline V gene has CDR1 SGHTA and CDR2 FQGTGA. The CDR3 DNA follows: TGTGCCAGCAGCTTAACGGGGACAGGGCGGGAGCTGTTTTTT. Translating gives CASSLTGTGRELFF. Drawing the rest from reference TRBV7-3 and TRBJ2-2, the complete variable domain is GAGVSQTPSNKVTEKGKYVELRCDPISGHTALYWYRQSLGQGPEFLIYFQGTGAADDSGLPNDRFFAVRPEGSVSTLKIQRTERGDSAVYLCASSLTGTGRELFFGEGSRLTVL.

The chain recombines TRBV6-6 with TRBJ2-7; D is unclear. Germline lookup yields CDR1 MNHNY and CDR2 SVGAGI (reference sequence). This CDR3 has 14 amino acids. The V end lost 2 bases, the J end lost 4 bases, and 12 bases lay between the germline ends. CDR3 nucleotide sequence: TGTGCCAGCAGTTACAACAGCGACTTTTACGAGCAGTACTTC. Its translation: CASSYNSDFYEQYF.

This rearrangement joins TRBV18 to TRBJ2-3, with a possible D match to TRBD1 (5 bases). Trimming removed 6 bases from V and 2 bases from J, with 9 bases in between. The CDR3 sequence is 13 residues long. Germline CDR1 is KGHSH and CDR2 is LQKENI. The CDR3 coding sequence is TGTGCCAGCTCCGGTGGGGCCACAGATACGCAGTATTTT. It encodes CASSGGATDTQYF.

The V gene is TRBV18, the J gene TRBJ1-5; D gene unclear. V lost 3 bases to trimming and J lost 6 bases, with 15 bases between them. CDR1 and CDR2 from the germline V gene are KGHSH and LQKENI. This CDR3 has 15 amino acids. The CDR3 coding sequence is TGTGCCAGCTCACCGCGGGGAGTAGTGGGTCAGCCCCAGCATTTT. This codes for CASSPRGVVGQPQHF. Full variable domain (outside the CDR3, taken from reference TRBV18 and TRBJ1-5): NAGVMQNPRHLVRRRGQEARLRCSPMKGHSHVYWYRQLPEEGLKFMVYLQKENIIDESGMPKERFSAEFPKEGPSILRIQQVVRGDSAAYFCASSPRGVVGQPQHFGDGTRLSIL.

V gene TRBV10-3 combines with J gene TRBJ1-1; 7 nucleotides line up with TRBD1. From germline, CDR1 is ENHRY and CDR2 SYGVKD. V trimming: 10 bases; J trimming: 6 bases; junction bases outside the gene matches: 5. The CDR3 is made up of 11 amino acids. CDR3 nucleotide sequence: TGTGCCACGCAGGGGGTAGCTGAAGCTTTCTTT. It translates to CATQGVAEAFF.

This chain uses TRBV5-1 with TRBJ2-3; possibly TRBD1 for D (6 bases). Looked up from germline, CDR1 is SGHRS and CDR2 is YFSETQ. Trimming removed 4 bases from V and 1 base from J, with 19 bases in between. The CDR3 extends over 17 amino acids. CDR3 protein: CASSLYQDRLGTDTQYF. The CDR3 DNA reads TGCGCCAGCAGCCTATACCAGGACAGACTTGGCACAGATACGCAGTATTTT.

This chain connects TRBV10-1 to TRBJ2-1; TRBD2 matches 7 bases. CDR1 is WNHNN and CDR2 is SYGVQD in the germline V gene (reference sequence). J was trimmed by 1 base and V by 2 bases; bases with no gene match: 2. The CDR3 spans 15 residues. This CDR3 is CASSEGLVSYNEQFF. The CDR3 DNA sequence: TGCGCCAGCAGTGAGGGACTAGTATCCTACAATGAGCAGTTCTTC.